This T cell receptor (beta chain) originates from a study of human T cells and chemical hapten exposure. Points from the study as a whole: PT1 expanded TCR numbers rose with patch test score.

This clonotype was seen a handful of times. Its antigen is unidentified. The library put unique molecular identifiers onto individual cDNA molecules. Original methodology: Per-sample TCR counts ranged from roughly 20,000 to 700,000, median about 100,000. MiXCR, run by TCRdb on the RACE reads, gives a single entry per CDR3 protein. These V and J calls are TCRdb output, not the study's own analysis. In the table there are roughly 100,000 distinct CDR3 sequences, roughly 9.6% of which are singletons. Time point here: patch test 1, 2 weeks after DPC sensitization. The treatment was: therapeutic diphenylcyclopropenone sensitization with weekly scalp DPC. The CDR3 consists of 16 residues. Germline V lookup: CDR1 DFQATT, CDR2 SNEGSKA (reference sequence). The ends were cut back, 3 bases at V and 6 bases at J, with 21 bases in the middle.

Sequenced material: whole blood, taken in connection with sensitization to the hapten diphenylcyclopropenone (DPC). V and J are TRBV20-1 and TRBJ1-5, with D possibly being TRBD1 (5 bases). This sequence originates from a woman in her thirties or forties with alopecia areata. Some clones in this sample may be carry-over from other donors' samples. CDR3 DNA: TGCAGTGCTAGCTTCGGGCGCAGGGTCGACGCTCAGCCCCAGCATTTT. Protein product: CSASFGRRVDAQPQHF.